This TCR beta chain was sequenced in a study of blood T cell repertoires in COVID-19. Across the whole study: There were acute and convalescent COVID-19 samples, and they came from the United States, Italy and Spain. PBMCs, B-cell-depleted T cells, or T cells were the source of the cDNA or gDNA that made up the material.

It was during active infection that Seattle patients were enrolled and then longitudinally followed. Per the authors' pipeline: Reference gene primer amplification gave nucleated cell count estimates. Using immunoSEQ multiplex PCR, the repertoire was profiled, and TCRdb retains in-frame clones only, with some absent. That table furnishes V, J and clone size, whereas the DNA furnished D and trimming. The table includes roughly 200,000 clones, roughly 80% detected once. The TCR originated in a woman aged 80 or over with COVID-19, enrolled during active disease. The sample consisted of peripheral blood.

CDR3 in DNA: TGTGCCAGCAGCCCAGGGGTCGTAGCTTTCTTT. This gives the protein CASSPGVVAFF. The J gene is TRBJ1-1, the V gene TRBV25-1, with D perhaps matching TRBD1 (6 bases). Trimming shortened V by 6 bases and J by 10 bases, and 12 bases separated the two germline ends. This CDR3 is 11 amino acids long. Germline CDR1 reads MGHDK; CDR2 reads SYGVNS.